This TCR beta chain was documented in a study of blood T cell repertoires in COVID-19. About the research overall: Donors in the United States, Italy and Spain gave samples during acute or convalescent COVID-19. T cells, B-cell-depleted T cells, or PBMCs provided the cDNA or gDNA that served as material.

This clone was observed a single time. Original processing methods: Researchers report that nucleated cell counts were estimated from reference gene primer amplification. Here immunoSEQ multiplex PCR was the method, and the copy in TCRdb shows in-frame clones only, minus some. The V and J calls and clone size were taken over from that table, and D and trimming were inferred from the DNA. The sample lists more than 25,000 clones, 83% seen once, with approximately 23% in the top ten. This TCR was sampled from a human donor in a cohort sampled during active COVID-19. Sequencing used peripheral blood.

Here the CDR3 reads CASRGAPNYEQYF. CDR3 bases: TGTGCCAGCAGGGGGGCACCAAACTACGAGCAGTACTTC. The V call is TRBV11-3, the J call TRBJ2-7, with TRBD1 as a possible D gene (6 bases). The CDR3 is 13 amino acids. With 6 bases removed from V and 3 bases from J, the gap between germline ends came to 12 bases. CDR1 SGHNT and CDR2 YENEEA come from the germline V gene.